The text below deals with one TCR beta chain. Its antigen is currently unknown. UMIs and a universal primer site were added when TCR cDNA was made by 5'RACE template switching. In TCRdb, the 5' RACE reads were re-called with MiXCR into one record per CDR3 protein. Altogether 230,000 or so distinct CDR3 sequences are present, over 6.5% being singletons, with the ten largest covering about 0.95%. The sample originates from a study of T cells after yellow fever vaccination. Regarding the study as a whole: Peaking faster, on day 5 versus 15, the secondary response was nonetheless weaker. Just a small share of clonotypes turned up in the CD4 compartment as well as the CD8 compartment.

Germline CDR1 reads LGHNA; CDR2 reads YSLEER. Between the trimmed V and J ends, which lost 2 bases and 9 bases, there was a span of 17 bases. The CDR3 is 15 residues long. This sequence was found in a man aged 30-40 years who received the YFV17D yellow fever vaccine. This specimen consisted of CD4+ T cells sorted from PBMCs, obtained on the day of the yellow fever booster vaccination. The rearrangement links TRBV4-3 to TRBJ2-1, with a tentative D call TRBD2 (6 bases). The CDR3 DNA is TGCGCCAGCAGCCAACGGGGGTCCGGGTGGGGTGAGCAGTTCTTC. It yields the protein CASSQRGSGWGEQFF.